One and the same sample provided the 20 T cell receptor beta chains below, sequenced in a study of cytomegalovirus exposure and HLA in healthy donors. With 60 Vbeta and 13 Jbeta primers, the PCR was carried out. Measured with immunoSEQ multiplex PCR; TCRdb has only the in-frame clones, and not every one. The table records fewer than 250,000 clones, around 79% of them present only once. Source material: PBMCs. Every receptor here comes from a woman in her late teens or twenties in good health and CMV-seronegative.

The V call is TRBV7-9, the J call TRBJ1-1; D possibly corresponds to TRBD1 (5 bases). Trimming removed 5 bases from V and 0 bases from J, with 13 bases in between. Germline loops: CDR1 SEHNR, CDR2 FQNEAQ (reference sequence). The length of the CDR3 is 15 residues. The DNA of the CDR3 is TGTGCCAGCAGCCACCTTGACAGCCTGAACACTGAAGCTTTCTTT. It encodes CASSHLDSLNTEAFF.

The rearrangement links TRBV5-6 to TRBJ2-1; a weak D match, TRBD2 (6 bases). The CDR3 has 16 amino acids. Germline CDR1 reads SGHDT; CDR2 reads YYEEEE. V lost 3 bases and J lost 4, with 17 bases in between. CDR3 in DNA: TGTGCCAGCAGCTCCCCTCGGGAGACAGCATACAATGAGCAGTTCTTC. Amino acids: CASSSPRETAYNEQFF. Filled out from reference TRBV5-6 and TRBJ2-1, the complete variable domain reads DAGVTQSPTHLIKTRGQQVTLRCSPKSGHDTVSWYQQALGQGPQFIFQYYEEEERQRGNFPDRFSGHQFPNYSSELNVNALLLGDSALYLCASSSPRETAYNEQFFGPGTRLTVL.

The chain joins TRBV10-2 to TRBJ2-3; the match to TRBD2 covers 8 bases. Germline CDR1 WSHSY, CDR2 SAAADI. The CDR3 is made up of 13 amino acids. V trimming: 10 bases; J trimming: 4 bases; junction bases outside the gene matches: 7. CDR3 sequence: CATGTGGADTQYF. CDR3 bases: TGCGCCACGGGAACCGGGGGGGCAGATACGCAGTATTTT.

The J gene is TRBJ2-5, the V gene TRBV18, with TRBD2 as a possible D gene (5 bases). Trimming removed 2 bases at V and 4 bases at J, with 5 bases between. The CDR3 is 12 residues long. The germline CDR1 and CDR2 sequences are KGHSH and LQKENI. CDR3 residues: CASSPEGETQYF. In DNA, the CDR3 is TGTGCCAGCTCACCAGAGGGAGAGACCCAGTACTTC.

The rearrangement links TRBV28 to TRBJ1-3; D unclear. There are 13 residues in the CDR3. The germline V and J ends were trimmed by 7 bases and 2 bases, with 9 bases remaining between them. Germline V gene sequence: CDR1 MDHEN, CDR2 SYDVKM. The CDR3 nucleotides are TGTGCCAGCACCCAGGTACCTGGAAACACCATATATTTT. It yields the protein CASTQVPGNTIYF.

The chain couples TRBV6-5 to TRBJ1-2, with 7 bases aligning to TRBD1. The trim removed 5 bases at V and 4 bases at J, leaving 7 bases unmatched. Germline lookup yields CDR1 MNHEY and CDR2 SVGAGI. CDR3 size: 14 residues. The chain's CDR3 is CASSRDNRGYGYTF. The CDR3 DNA sequence: TGTGCCAGCAGTCGGGATAACAGGGGCTATGGCTACACCTTC.

The CDR3, as DNA: TGTGCCAGCGGACCGGGGGGTGTCAATGAGCAGTTCTTC. This gives the protein CASGPGGVNEQFF. The chain employs TRBV28 and TRBJ2-1; 7 bases match TRBD2. CDR3 size: 13 residues. Germline CDR1 MDHEN, CDR2 SYDVKM. V lost 8 bases and J lost 6; bases outside the gene matches: 7.

CDR3 nucleotides: TGTGCCAGCAGGACCCCCGGGACTAGCGGGAGAGGGGTCGAGCAGTACTTC. This sequence encodes CASRTPGTSGRGVEQYF. The V and J genes are TRBV2 and TRBJ2-7; 14 positions match TRBD2. The V segment lost 6 bases and the J segment 6 bases; nucleotides outside the gene matches: 13. Germline V CDR1 and CDR2: SNHLY, FYNNEI. The CDR3 length is 17 residues. Looking up the rest from reference TRBV2 and TRBJ2-7 gives the full variable domain: EPEVTQTPSHQVTQMGQEVILRCVPISNHLYFYWYRQILGQKVEFLVSFYNNEISEKSEIFDDQFSVERPDGSNFTLKIRSTKLEDSAMYFCASRTPGTSGRGVEQYFGPGTRLTVT.

V and J are TRBV4-3 and TRBJ2-7, with 8 bases matching TRBD2. CDR3 length: 15 amino acids. Per the germline V gene, CDR1 is LGHNA and CDR2 is YSLEER. V dropped 5 bases and J dropped 2; count of bases not matched to a gene: 8. This chain's CDR3 is CASSNNVAGPYEQYF. CDR3 in DNA: TGCGCCAGCAGCAACAACGTAGCGGGACCCTACGAGCAGTACTTC.

This clone was found a few times. The chain links TRBV6-5 to TRBJ1-5; D unclear. Germline CDR1 is MNHEY and CDR2 is SVGAGI. The CDR3 is 14 residues long. Trimming cost V 2 bases and J 10 bases, with 15 bases left between them. CDR3 bases: TGTGCCAGCAGTTACAACACCCTAGGTCAACCCCAGCATTTT. Its protein product is CASSYNTLGQPQHF.

The chain has TRBV6-5 and TRBJ1-6; D is unclear. This CDR3 is 14 amino acids long. V lost 6 bases to trimming and J lost 7 bases, with 13 bases between them. Germline V lookup: CDR1 MNHEY, CDR2 SVGAGI. CDR3 DNA sequence: TGTGCCAGCAGGACCATCGGGAGCAATTCACCCCTCCACTTT. It translates to CASRTIGSNSPLHF.

The chain carries TRBV2 and TRBJ2-1; 12 nucleotides agree with TRBD2. Germline V gene lookup returns CDR1 SNHLY and CDR2 FYNNEI. This CDR3 is 15 amino acids long. V was clipped by 6 bases and J by 2 bases; unmatched bases: 2. The CDR3 loop is CASRRTSGAYNEQFF. Written as DNA, the CDR3 is TGTGCCAGCAGGAGGACTAGCGGGGCCTACAATGAGCAGTTCTTC.

The chain is built from TRBV10-1 and TRBJ2-2, with 8 bases fitting TRBD1. This CDR3 spans 16 amino acids. Germline assignment: CDR1 WNHNN and CDR2 SYGVQD (reference sequence). V lost 7 bases, J lost 1 base, and 8 bases stayed unmatched. DNA of the CDR3: TGCGCCAGCACCGAAGGGACAGGCCTGAACACCGGGGAGCTGTTTTTT. Translated: CASTEGTGLNTGELFF.

The chain employs TRBV15 and TRBJ2-5; a weak D match, TRBD2 (7 bases). Germline V gene lookup returns CDR1 LNHNV and CDR2 YYDKDF (reference sequence). V shed 8 bases and J shed 7 bases, with 11 bases lying between them. This CDR3 is 11 amino acids long. The CDR3 coding sequence is TGTGCCACCCGGCGGGGGCGGACCCAGTACTTC. It codes for CATRRGRTQYF.

This clone was observed a handful of times. The J gene is TRBJ2-3, the V gene TRBV28; maybe TRBD2 (6 bases). The CDR3 length is 16 residues. Germline CDR1 is MDHEN and CDR2 is SYDVKM. Between the trimmed V and J ends, which lost 5 bases and 1 base, there was a span of 16 bases. The CDR3 bases are TGTGCCAGCAGTGGCGACGCGGGGATACGCACAGATACGCAGTATTTT. The encoded protein is CASSGDAGIRTDTQYF. Based on the CDR3 plus reference TRBV28 and TRBJ2-3, the full variable domain is DVKVTQSSRYLVKRTGEKVFLECVQDMDHENMFWYRQDPGLGLRLIYFSYDVKMKEKGDIPEGYSVSREKKERFSLILESASTNQTSMYLCASSGDAGIRTDTQYFGPGTRLTVL.

The CDR3 loop reads CASSFLTGSYEQYF. CDR3 nucleotide sequence: TGTGCCAGCAGCTTCCTTACAGGGAGCTACGAGCAGTACTTC. This chain links TRBV5-6 with TRBJ2-7, with D possibly TRBD1 on 6 matching bases. CDR1 and CDR2 from the germline V gene are SGHDT and YYEEEE. V dropped 2 bases and J dropped 3 bases, with 12 bases sitting between them. The length of the CDR3 is 14 residues.

The J gene is TRBJ2-6, the V gene TRBV5-4, with 8 positions matching TRBD1. From germline, CDR1 is SGHNT and CDR2 YYREEE (reference sequence). V was pared by 4 bases and J by 2 bases, with 5 bases of the junction left unmatched. The CDR3 covers 16 residues. CDR3 loop: CASSPTGAPGANVLTF. The DNA of the CDR3 is TGTGCCAGCAGCCCGACAGGGGCCCCTGGGGCCAACGTCCTGACTTTC.

This chain links TRBV6-1 with TRBJ2-5; D gene ambiguous. Trimming removed 7 bases at V and 1 base at J, with 4 bases between. From germline, CDR1 is MNHNS and CDR2 SASEGT. The CDR3 contains 11 residues. CDR3 sequence (DNA): TGTGCCAGCAACGGCCAAGAGACCCAGTACTTC. Its translation: CASNGQETQYF.

There are a few counts of this clone. Germline and junction disagree at one end, which may indicate a read error. The chain joins TRBV18 to TRBJ2-7; 7 bases match TRBD1. The germline V gene has CDR1 KGHSH and CDR2 LQKENI. There are 14 residues in the CDR3. The CDR3 reads CASSPRQGSYEQYF. CDR3 DNA: TGTGCCAGCTCCCCACGACAGGGTAGCTACGAGCAGTACTTC.

This CDR3 reads CASSVPRGGGTEAFF. The CDR3, as DNA: TGTGCCAGCAGCGTACCTCGGGGAGGGGGGACTGAAGCTTTCTTT. The V and J genes are TRBV9 and TRBJ1-1; tentatively, D is TRBD1 (6 bases). V lost 1 base to trimming and J lost 5 bases, with 15 bases between them. The CDR3 extends over 15 amino acids. Germline V gene data show CDR1 as SGDLS and CDR2 as YYNGEE.